These T cell receptor beta chains were read from a single sample in a study of T cell responses to AZD1222 COVID-19 vaccine. The table came from immunoSEQ multiplex PCR; TCRdb's copy has only in-frame clones and leaves some out. The data show under 150,000 clones, and the top ten clones hold approximately 2%. The sample consisted of peripheral blood. Receptor source: an adult in good health. Both conserved end residues are part of each CDR3. D genes are given only for firm matches.

len	d_gene	j_gene	v_gene	CDR3nt	CDR3aa
17	-	TRBJ1-3	TRBV3-1/TRBV3-2	TGTGCCAGCAGCCAAGACCCCGGGACCGTCTCTGGAAACACCATATATTTT	CASSQDPGTVSGNTIYF
17	-	TRBJ1-5	TRBV28	TGTGCCAGCAGTTTGGAACAGGGTGGTTATAGCAATCAGCCCCAGCATTTT	CASSLEQGGYSNQPQHF
14	-	TRBJ1-4	TRBV7-2	TGTGCCAGCAGCTTAGACGGAACTAATGAAAAACTGTTTTTT	CASSLDGTNEKLFF
18	-	TRBJ1-6	TRBV4-1	TGCGCCAGCAGCCAACCTCCATCCCCGGAGGGCTATAATTCACCCCTCCACTTT	CASSQPPSPEGYNSPLHF
14	-	TRBJ2-7	TRBV11-1	TGTGCCGGGGCCGAGGGCACACCTTACTACGAGCAGTACTTC	CAGAEGTPYYEQYF
16	TRBD1	TRBJ1-4	TRBV14	TGTGCCAGCAGCCGAGGGGTCGGGACAGGGGAAGAAAAACTGTTTTTT	CASSRGVGTGEEKLFF
15	-	TRBJ2-7	TRBV11-2	TGTGCCAGCAGCTTCATCAGGGGTAGGGTTCCCGAGCAGTACTTC	CASSFIRGRVPEQYF
13	-	TRBJ2-7	TRBV19	TGTGCCAGTAGTATGGGGATGGCCTACGAGCAGTACTTC	CASSMGMAYEQYF
11	-	TRBJ2-1	TRBV18	TGTGCCAGCTCACCAGGGACTGAGCAGTTCTTC	CASSPGTEQFF
13	-	TRBJ2-5	TRBV19	TGTGCCAGTAGTCCCGGGTTCCAAGAGACCCAGTACTTC	CASSPGFQETQYF
15	-	TRBJ1-1	TRBV30	TGTGCCTGGAGTGTACGGTCTGGGCTGGACACTGAAGCTTTCTTT	CAWSVRSGLDTEAFF
14	TRBD1	TRBJ1-6	TRBV10-3	TGTGCCATCAGCCGGACAGGAGGGGATTCACCCCTCCACTTT	CAISRTGGDSPLHF
14	TRBD1	TRBJ1-2	TRBV11-2	TGTGCCAGCAGCTTTGGGACAGGCGACTATGGCTACACCTTC	CASSFGTGDYGYTF
14	-	TRBJ1-5	TRBV4-1	TGCGCCAGCAGCCAAGATTTTGAATATCAGCCCCAGCATTTT	CASSQDFEYQPQHF
13	-	TRBJ1-1	TRBV11-3	TGTGCCAGCAGCTCAACAGCCTACACTGAAGCTTTCTTT	CASSSTAYTEAFF
16	-	TRBJ1-1	TRBV6-2/TRBV6-3	TGTGCCAGCAGTACCCCATCCGGGAGACCCAGGGGTGAAGCTTTCTTT	CASSTPSGRPRGEAFF
13	-	TRBJ1-2	TRBV19	TGTGCCAGTAGTATTACTCCCGTCAATGGCTACACCTTC	CASSITPVNGYTF
14	-	TRBJ1-1	TRBV5-1	TGCGCCAGCAGCTGGGGCGGAGAAAACACTGAAGCTTTCTTT	CASSWGGENTEAFF
16	-	TRBJ1-1	TRBV14	TGTGCCAGCAGCCCAAGGGCAGAGTTCATGAACACTGAAGCTTTCTTT	CASSPRAEFMNTEAFF
17	TRBD2	TRBJ2-3	TRBV7-3	TGTGCCAGCAGCTTAGGGCAGGGCGGGGGGACCACAGATACGCAGTATTTT	CASSLGQGGGTTDTQYF
14	-	TRBJ2-2	TRBV19	TGTGCCAGCAGACAGGGACTAGGCACCGGGGAGCTGTTTTTT	CASRQGLGTGELFF
14	-	TRBJ2-7	TRBV6-5	TGTGCCAGCAGTTACACTCAGGACTCCTACGAGCAGTACTTC	CASSYTQDSYEQYF
14	TRBD2	TRBJ2-5	TRBV29-1	TGCAGCGCCGTAGCGGGGGGCGGAGAAGAGACCCAGTACTTC	CSAVAGGGEETQYF
14	-	TRBJ1-2	TRBV9	TGTGCCAGCAGCGTAGACCCCACGAAGGGGGGCTACACCTTC	CASSVDPTKGGYTF
13	-	TRBJ1-1	TRBV10-3	TGTGCCATCAGTGAGTCACAATTTCGTCTAGCTTTCTTT	CAISESQFRLAFF
13	-	TRBJ1-2	TRBV7-9	TGTGCCAGCAGGGACGGTGCTAACTATGGCTACACCTTC	CASRDGANYGYTF
15	-	TRBJ2-1	TRBV5-1	TGCGCCAGCAGCTTGGCTAGTGGGGCGGGGAATGAGCAGTTCTTC	CASSLASGAGNEQFF
15	TRBD1	TRBJ2-7	TRBV6-5	TGTGCCAGCAGCCACAGGGGCCAAAGCTCCTACGAGCAGTACTTC	CASSHRGQSSYEQYF
13	-	TRBJ1-1	TRBV7-2	TGTGCCAGCAGCCCGGACACCGCCACTGAAGCTTTCTTT	CASSPDTATEAFF
11	TRBD1	TRBJ1-2	TRBV29-1	TGCAGCGCTAGACAGGGGAATGGCTACACCTTC	CSARQGNGYTF
15	-	TRBJ1-1	TRBV7-9	TGTGCCAGCAGCTTATTTGACGTCCCGAGGACTGAAGCTTTCTTT	CASSLFDVPRTEAFF
13	TRBD1	TRBJ1-2	TRBV19	TGTGCCAGTAGTACTTTAGACAGGGGCGGCTACACCTTC	CASSTLDRGGYTF
15	-	TRBJ1-3	TRBV7-9	TGTGCCAGCACCCTTGGGGGGGCGCAAGGAAACACCATATATTTT	CASTLGGAQGNTIYF
16	-	TRBJ2-3	TRBV11-2	TGTGCCAGCAGCTTAGTTCCTCCCCGGAGCTCAGATACGCAGTATTTT	CASSLVPPRSSDTQYF
15	-	TRBJ1-2	TRBV14	TGCGCCAGCAGCCAAGTTGGGGAAGCTAACTATGGCTACACCTTC	CASSQVGEANYGYTF
14	-	TRBJ2-1	TRBV6-6	TGTGCCAGCAGTGGGGGGGGGCCGAACAATGAGCAGTTCTTC	CASSGGGPNNEQFF
18	TRBD2	TRBJ2-3	TRBV5-1	TGCGCCAGCAGCAGCGGACTAGCGGGGGGAGGAAGGTTGGATACGCAGTATTTT	CASSSGLAGGGRLDTQYF
17	-	TRBJ1-5	TRBV19	TGTGCCAGCAGTAGTGAGGGGACCTCAATTAGCAATCAGCCCCAGCATTTT	CASSSEGTSISNQPQHF
14	TRBD1	TRBJ1-4	TRBV13	TGTGCCAGCAGCTCCGGACAGGGAAATGAAAAACTGTTTTTT	CASSSGQGNEKLFF
13	-	TRBJ1-1	TRBV12-5	TGTGCTAGTGGTTCCTCAGTGAACACTGAAGCTTTCTTT	CASGSSVNTEAFF
12	-	TRBJ2-7	TRBV5-1	TGCGCCAGCAGCGCCCAGGGCTACGAGCAGTACTTC	CASSAQGYEQYF
13	-	TRBJ1-5	TRBV11-3	TGTGCCAGCAGCTTGGATGGAAATCAGCCCCAGCATTTT	CASSLDGNQPQHF
16	-	TRBJ1-6	TRBV4-2	TGTGCCAGCAGCCAAGAAACCAGCTCCTATAATTCACCCCTCCACTTT	CASSQETSSYNSPLHF
15	TRBD1	TRBJ1-2	TRBV5-4	TGTGCCAGCAGCTTGGAACTGGACAGGGAGGGTGGCTACACCTTC	CASSLELDREGGYTF
16	-	TRBJ1-6	TRBV6-2/TRBV6-3	TGTGCCAGCAGTTTAGGACCGGCGGTCCTTAATTCACCCCTCCACTTT	CASSLGPAVLNSPLHF